The rows below give T cell receptor beta chains drawn from one sample of a study of identical twins. TCRdb re-derived calls from the 5' RACE reads in MiXCR, one entry per CDR3 protein. This sample has around 480,000 distinct CDR3 sequences, with 13% to 15% found just once. These data were also filed under a second study, of yellow fever vaccine responses in identical twins.

The sample comprised CD4+ T cells sorted from blood. The receptor source for this set is a woman aged 18 to 35 in good health. The CDR3 runs from the conserved cysteine through the conserved F or W. D genes are given only for firm matches. Part of the rows lack a size; the others show once, few, many or a class for expanded clones.

V	size	J	D	DNA	CDR3
TRBV12-3/TRBV12-4	many	TRBJ1-1	.	TGTGCCAGCAGGGCTAATCATGGGGGCACTGAAGCTTTCTTT	CASRANHGGTEAFF
TRBV5-6	.	TRBJ1-1	.	TGTGCCAGCAGCTTGTTTCTACAGGACACTGAAGCTTTCTTT	CASSLFLQDTEAFF
TRBV28	.	TRBJ2-2	TRBD1	TGTGCCAGCAGCTCTACAGGGGACAACACCGGGGAGCTGTTTTTT	CASSSTGDNTGELFF
TRBV9	few	TRBJ2-2	.	TGTGCCAGCAGCGTAACAGGGTACGGGGAGCTGTTTTTT	CASSVTGYGELFF
TRBV12-3/TRBV12-4	few	TRBJ1-2	.	TGTGCCAGCAGACTTTCGGGGACCAGGGCTGGCTACACCTTC	CASRLSGTRAGYTF
TRBV7-9	.	TRBJ2-7	TRBD1	TGTGCCAGCACCCCGGGACAGGGGTCCTACGAGCAGTACTTC	CASTPGQGSYEQYF
TRBV4-2	many	TRBJ2-1	TRBD2	TGTGCCAGCAGCCAAGATGTCGCTAGCGGGACCTCCTACAATGAGCAGTTCTTC	CASSQDVASGTSYNEQFF
TRBV12-3/TRBV12-4	many	TRBJ2-1	.	TGTGCCAGCAGTTCTTACAATGAGCAGTTCTTC	CASSSYNEQFF
TRBV6-1	few	TRBJ2-7	.	TGTGCCAGCAGCGAGGTGAGGGGAAGCGGGACAGGGCAGTACTTC	CASSEVRGSGTGQYF
TRBV2	.	TRBJ2-3	.	TGTGCCAGCAAGCGGCCGAGCACAGATACGCAGTATTTT	CASKRPSTDTQYF
TRBV7-9	many	TRBJ1-2	.	TGTGCCAGCAGGGGCAAGAAGTACTATGGCTACACCTTC	CASRGKKYYGYTF
TRBV25-1	.	TRBJ2-1	TRBD2	TGTGCCAGCAGTGAACTTAGTGGAGGGAGGGATGAGCAGTTCTTC	CASSELSGGRDEQFF
TRBV29-1	many	TRBJ2-7	.	TGCAGCGCAGGAAGTAGGGGAGGCTACGAGCAGTACTTC	CSAGSRGGYEQYF
TRBV7-2	few	TRBJ2-7	.	TGTGCCAGCAGCCTTCGGATGGAAGGGGAGCAGTACTTC	CASSLRMEGEQYF
TRBV30	few	TRBJ1-1	.	TGTGCCTGGAGTGTACGGGTTGAAGCTTTCTTT	CAWSVRVEAFF
TRBV12-3/TRBV12-4	many	TRBJ1-6	.	TGTGCCAGCAGTGCAGGGGCTAATAATTCACCCCTCCACTTT	CASSAGANNSPLHF
TRBV12-3/TRBV12-4	.	TRBJ2-2	.	TGTGCCAGCAGTATCGGTTACGGTGCCGGGGAGCTGTTTTTT	CASSIGYGAGELFF
TRBV29-1	few	TRBJ2-3	.	TGCAGCGTTTCGGACACAGATACGCAGTATTTT	CSVSDTDTQYF
TRBV6-5	.	TRBJ2-3	.	TGTGCCAGCAGTTCCCGCTCCTCCGGGATCGCTGCAGTAGATACGCAGTATTTT	CASSSRSSGIAAVDTQYF
TRBV19	few	TRBJ2-7	TRBD1	TGTGCCAGTAGAGCCGGGACAGGGGGCGACGAGCAGTACTTC	CASRAGTGGDEQYF
TRBV27	.	TRBJ2-1	.	TGTGCCAGCAGTTTATCTAGCAGGGCCTACAATGAGCAGTTCTTC	CASSLSSRAYNEQFF
TRBV6-5	few	TRBJ1-4	.	TGTGCCAGCAGTTACACCCAAAATGAAAAACTGTTTTTT	CASSYTQNEKLFF
TRBV21-1	few	TRBJ2-7	.	TGTGCCAGCAGCAAGGGGCTAGCGGGGTTTTACGAGCAGTACTTC	CASSKGLAGFYEQYF
TRBV24-1	few	TRBJ2-6	TRBD1	TGTGCCACCAGTGATCCCGGACAGGGGGCGTCAGGGGCCAACGTCCTGACTTTC	CATSDPGQGASGANVLTF
TRBV18	.	TRBJ2-7	.	TGTGCCAGCTCACTCACAACTACCTACGAGCAGTACTTC	CASSLTTTYEQYF
TRBV24-1	.	TRBJ2-7	.	TGTGCCATGGGCTCCAGGCTGCTCTCCTACGAGCAGTACTTC	CAMGSRLLSYEQYF
TRBV4-3	few	TRBJ2-2	.	TGCGCCAGCAGCCGAGACGGGACCTCGAACACCGGGGAGCTGTTTTTT	CASSRDGTSNTGELFF
TRBV28	few	TRBJ2-7	.	TGTGCCAGCACCGCCCCCAAGGACAGATCCTACGAGCAGTACTTC	CASTAPKDRSYEQYF
TRBV4-3	.	TRBJ2-5	.	TGCGCCAGCAGCCGCGAACCTGGGGAGACCCAGTACTTC	CASSREPGETQYF
TRBV7-6	few	TRBJ2-7	.	TGTGCCAGCAGCTTAGGCCCTACCGGGACGTTGAGCTCCTACGAGCAGTACTTC	CASSLGPTGTLSSYEQYF
TRBV15	few	TRBJ2-3	TRBD2	TGTGCCACCAGCAGAGGACGTAGCGGGAGTGTCACAGATACGCAGTATTTT	CATSRGRSGSVTDTQYF
TRBV12-3/TRBV12-4	many	TRBJ2-7	.	TGTGCCAGCAGCCGTGGCGATCACGAGCAGTACTTC	CASSRGDHEQYF
TRBV3-1	few	TRBJ2-1	TRBD2	TGTGCCAGCTGCCAAGACTTCAGCCGGACTAGCATAAATGAGCAGTTCTTC	CASCQDFSRTSINEQFF
TRBV20-1	.	TRBJ2-3	TRBD2	TGCAGTGCTAGAGAGGGGACTAGCAGCACAGATACGCAGTATTTT	CSAREGTSSTDTQYF
TRBV19	few	TRBJ2-3	.	TGTGCCAGCAAGAATACAGGGAGGACAGATACGCAGTATTTT	CASKNTGRTDTQYF
TRBV5-6	.	TRBJ2-7	.	TGTGCCAGCAGCTTGGAGGGGACCATCTACGAGCAGTACTTC	CASSLEGTIYEQYF
TRBV5-4	.	TRBJ2-1	.	TGTGCCAGCAGGTCCACCGGGGCAGACGGTGAGCAGTTCTTC	CASRSTGADGEQFF
TRBV15	.	TRBJ2-7	TRBD2	TGTGCCACCAGCAGAACACTAGCGGACAGTTACGAGCAGTACTTC	CATSRTLADSYEQYF
TRBV6-1	few	TRBJ1-6	.	TGTGCCAGCAGTGGGACAAATTCACCCCTCCACTTT	CASSGTNSPLHF
TRBV12-3/TRBV12-4	.	TRBJ2-3	.	TGTGCCAGCACTTTCCAGCCTGGAGATACGCAGTATTTT	CASTFQPGDTQYF
TRBV5-1	many	TRBJ2-3	TRBD2	TGCGCCAGCAGCGGCGGGAGCGGGACAGATACGCAGTATTTT	CASSGGSGTDTQYF
TRBV7-8	few	TRBJ2-3	TRBD2	TGTGCCAGCAGCTTAGCGCCCTCTAGCGGGGGGGCAGGTACGCAGTATTTT	CASSLAPSSGGAGTQYF
TRBV25-1	many	TRBJ2-5	.	TGTGCCAGCAGTGATGCCAGTCAAGAGACCCAGTACTTC	CASSDASQETQYF
TRBV12-3/TRBV12-4	many	TRBJ2-1	TRBD2	TGTGCCAGCAGTTTATCCCTTGGCGGGAGCGTCGTCGATGAGCAGTTCTTC	CASSLSLGGSVVDEQFF
TRBV5-6	few	TRBJ2-3	.	TGTGCCAGCAGCCCGAGAGATTGGACTGGCCCCCCCACAGATACGCAGTATTTT	CASSPRDWTGPPTDTQYF
TRBV2	.	TRBJ1-4	.	TGTGCCAGCAGTGAAACAGATAATGAAAAACTGTTTTTT	CASSETDNEKLFF
TRBV18	.	TRBJ2-3	TRBD1	TGTGCCAGCTCGCAACTTCCGGGACAGGGGGCCCCTACGCAGTATTTT	CASSQLPGQGAPTQYF
TRBV7-2	few	TRBJ2-3	.	TGTGCCAGCAGCTTAAGACCGCAGGGCACCACAGATACGCAGTATTTT	CASSLRPQGTTDTQYF
TRBV7-9	many	TRBJ2-7	.	TGTGCCAGCAGCCAAGGACAGCCCTACGAGCAGTACTTC	CASSQGQPYEQYF
TRBV18	.	TRBJ2-5	.	TGTGCCAGCTCACCCATGGACAGTTTAGTTCAAGAGACCCAGTACTTC	CASSPMDSLVQETQYF
TRBV18	few	TRBJ2-7	.	TGTGCCAGCTCACGCGACATCGGGGGTGGAAGGGACGAGCAGTACTTC	CASSRDIGGGRDEQYF
TRBV5-1	.	TRBJ2-4	.	TGCGCCAGCAGCCGCCAAGGCTTGGACAGCAAAAACATTCAGTACTTC	CASSRQGLDSKNIQYF
TRBV11-3	.	TRBJ1-1	.	TGTGCCAGCAGCTTCCACGGCCTAGCTTTCTTT	CASSFHGLAFF
TRBV2	few	TRBJ2-1	TRBD2	TGTGCCAGCAGAGTAGCGGGGGGGCACGGTGAGCAGTTCTTC	CASRVAGGHGEQFF